The clone carrying this T cell receptor beta chain has a single count. The authors' processing: It was from reference gene primer amplification that nucleated cell counts were estimated. The method was immunoSEQ multiplex PCR; TCRdb's version includes in-frame clones alone and lacks a portion of them. V and J calls plus clone size are reproduced from that table; the DNA served to infer D and trimming. The data hold around 130,000 clones, with 75% to 90% observed a single time. Losses at the gene ends were 8 bases for V and 3 bases for J; bases not matched to a gene: 8. The germline V gene encodes CDR1 MNHEY and CDR2 SVGAGI. The CDR3 has 14 amino acids. This specimen comes from a study of blood T cell repertoires in COVID-19. Study information: Collection of acute and convalescent COVID-19 samples took place in the United States, Italy and Spain. Sources were T cells, B-cell-depleted T cells, or PBMCs; the material itself was cDNA or gDNA.

Sequenced: peripheral blood. The chain joins TRBV6-5 to TRBJ2-5; TRBD2 aligns across 8 bases. The sequence came from a man aged 65 to 79 with active or convalescent COVID-19. The CDR3, as DNA: TGTGCCAGCGGGGGGCTAGCGGGCAAAGAGACCCAGTACTTC. The encoded protein is CASGGLAGKETQYF.